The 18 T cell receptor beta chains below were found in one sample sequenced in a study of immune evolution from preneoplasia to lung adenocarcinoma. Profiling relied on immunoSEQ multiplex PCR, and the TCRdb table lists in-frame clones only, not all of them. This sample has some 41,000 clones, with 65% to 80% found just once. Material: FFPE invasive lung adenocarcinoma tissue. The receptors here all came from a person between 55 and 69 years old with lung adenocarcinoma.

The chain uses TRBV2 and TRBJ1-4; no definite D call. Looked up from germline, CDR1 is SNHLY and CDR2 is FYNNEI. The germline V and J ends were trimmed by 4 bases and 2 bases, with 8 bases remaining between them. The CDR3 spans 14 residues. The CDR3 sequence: CASSAGWTNEKLFF. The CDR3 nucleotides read TGTGCCAGCAGTGCTGGGTGGACTAATGAAAAACTGTTTTTT.

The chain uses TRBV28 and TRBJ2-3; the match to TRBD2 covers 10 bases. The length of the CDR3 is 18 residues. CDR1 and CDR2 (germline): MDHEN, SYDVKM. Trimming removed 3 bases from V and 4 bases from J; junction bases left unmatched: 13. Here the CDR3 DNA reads TGTGCCAGCAGTTTTCGTCCTGGAGCGGGAGGGCCCCCAGATACGCAGTATTTT. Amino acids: CASSFRPGAGGPPDTQYF.

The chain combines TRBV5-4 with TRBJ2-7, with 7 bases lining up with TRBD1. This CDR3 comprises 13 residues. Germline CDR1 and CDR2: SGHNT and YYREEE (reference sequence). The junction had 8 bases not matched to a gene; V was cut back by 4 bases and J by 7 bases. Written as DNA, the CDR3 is TGTGCCAGCAGCCCCGACAGGGATCGAGAGCAGTACTTC. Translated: CASSPDRDREQYF. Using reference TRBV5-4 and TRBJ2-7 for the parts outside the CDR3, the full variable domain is ETGVTQSPTHLIKTRGQQVTLRCSSQSGHNTVSWYQQALGQGPQFIFQYYREEENGRGNFPPRFSGLQFPNYSSELNVNALELDDSALYLCASSPDRDREQYFGPGTRLTVT.

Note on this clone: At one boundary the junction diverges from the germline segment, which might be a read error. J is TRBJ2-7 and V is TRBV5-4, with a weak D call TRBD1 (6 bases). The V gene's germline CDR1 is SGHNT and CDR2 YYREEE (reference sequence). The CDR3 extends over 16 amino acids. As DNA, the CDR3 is TGCGCCAGCAGCCAACCAGGGGCCCTGGGCTCGTACGAGCAGTACTTC. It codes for CASSQPGALGSYEQYF. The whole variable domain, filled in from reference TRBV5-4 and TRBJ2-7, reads ETGVTQSPTHLIKTRGQQVTLRCSSQSGHNTVSWYQQALGQGPQFIFQYYREEENGRGNFPPRFSGLQFPNYSSELNVNALELDDSALYLCASSQPGALGSYEQYFGPGTRLTVT.

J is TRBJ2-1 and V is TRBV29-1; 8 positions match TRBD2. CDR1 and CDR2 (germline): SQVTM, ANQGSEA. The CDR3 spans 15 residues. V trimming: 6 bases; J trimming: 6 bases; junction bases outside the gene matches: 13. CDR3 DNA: TGCAGCGTGGGGAAAATGACTAGCGATGCCAATGAGCAGTTCTTC. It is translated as CSVGKMTSDANEQFF.

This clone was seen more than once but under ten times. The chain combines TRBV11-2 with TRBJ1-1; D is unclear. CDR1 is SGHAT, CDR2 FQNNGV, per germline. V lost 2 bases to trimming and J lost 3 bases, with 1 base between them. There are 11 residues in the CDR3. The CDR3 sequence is CASSLYTEAFF. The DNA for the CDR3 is TGTGCCAGCAGCTTATACACTGAAGCTTTCTTT.

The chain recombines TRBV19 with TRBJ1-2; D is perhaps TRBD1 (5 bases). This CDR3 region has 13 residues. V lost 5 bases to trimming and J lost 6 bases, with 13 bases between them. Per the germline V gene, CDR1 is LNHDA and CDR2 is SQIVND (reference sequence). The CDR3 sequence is CASSPSGADGYTF. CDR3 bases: TGTGCCAGTAGTCCTTCCGGGGCCGATGGCTACACCTTC.

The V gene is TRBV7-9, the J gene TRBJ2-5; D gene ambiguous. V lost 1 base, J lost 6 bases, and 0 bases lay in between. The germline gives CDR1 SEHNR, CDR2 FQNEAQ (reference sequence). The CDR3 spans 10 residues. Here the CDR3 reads CASSLETQYF. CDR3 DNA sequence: TGTGCCAGCAGCTTAGAGACCCAGTACTTC.

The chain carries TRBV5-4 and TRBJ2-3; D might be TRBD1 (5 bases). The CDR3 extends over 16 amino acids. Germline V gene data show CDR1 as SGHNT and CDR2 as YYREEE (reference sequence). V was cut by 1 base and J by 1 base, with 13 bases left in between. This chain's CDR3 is CASSLYRYPRTDTQYF. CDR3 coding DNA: TGTGCCAGCAGCTTGTACAGGTACCCTCGCACAGATACGCAGTATTTT. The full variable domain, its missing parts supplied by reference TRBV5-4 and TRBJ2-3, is ETGVTQSPTHLIKTRGQQVTLRCSSQSGHNTVSWYQQALGQGPQFIFQYYREEENGRGNFPPRFSGLQFPNYSSELNVNALELDDSALYLCASSLYRYPRTDTQYFGPGTRLTVL.

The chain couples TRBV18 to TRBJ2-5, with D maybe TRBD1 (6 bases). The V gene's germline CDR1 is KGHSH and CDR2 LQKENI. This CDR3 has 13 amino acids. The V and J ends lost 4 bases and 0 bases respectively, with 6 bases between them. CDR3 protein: CASSQGDQETQYF. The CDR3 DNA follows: TGTGCCAGCTCACAGGGGGACCAAGAGACCCAGTACTTC.

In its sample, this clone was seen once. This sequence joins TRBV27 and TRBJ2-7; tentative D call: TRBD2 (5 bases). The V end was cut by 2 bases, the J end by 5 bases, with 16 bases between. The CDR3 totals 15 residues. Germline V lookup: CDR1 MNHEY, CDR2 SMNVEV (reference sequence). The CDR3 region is CASSLHLAGVNEQYF. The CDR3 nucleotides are TGTGCCAGCAGTTTACATCTCGCGGGCGTGAACGAGCAGTACTTC.

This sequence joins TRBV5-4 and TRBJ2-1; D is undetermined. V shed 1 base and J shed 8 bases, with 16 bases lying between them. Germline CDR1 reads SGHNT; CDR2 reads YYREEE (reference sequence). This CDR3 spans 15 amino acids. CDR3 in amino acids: CASSLIGPLADEQFF. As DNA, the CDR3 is TGTGCCAGCAGCTTGATAGGACCCCTTGCCGATGAGCAGTTCTTC.

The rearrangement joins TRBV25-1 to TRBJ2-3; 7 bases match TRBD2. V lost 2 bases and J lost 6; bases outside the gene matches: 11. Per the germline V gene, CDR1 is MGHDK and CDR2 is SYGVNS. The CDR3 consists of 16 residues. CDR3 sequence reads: CASSEGVGGSADTQYF. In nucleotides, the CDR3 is TGTGCCAGCAGTGAAGGAGTCGGCGGGAGTGCTGATACGCAGTATTTT.

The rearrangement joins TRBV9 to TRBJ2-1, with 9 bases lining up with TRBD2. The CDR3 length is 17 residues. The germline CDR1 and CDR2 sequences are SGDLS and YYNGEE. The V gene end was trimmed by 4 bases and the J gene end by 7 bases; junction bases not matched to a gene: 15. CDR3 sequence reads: CASSPVAGPSGINEQFF. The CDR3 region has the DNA TGTGCCAGCAGCCCGGTCGCGGGTCCTAGCGGGATAAATGAGCAGTTCTTC. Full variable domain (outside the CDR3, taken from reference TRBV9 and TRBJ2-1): DSGVTQTPKHLITATGQRVTLRCSPRSGDLSVYWYQQSLDQGLQFLIQYYNGEERAKGNILERFSAQQFPDLHSELNLSSLELGDSALYFCASSPVAGPSGINEQFFGPGTRLTVL.

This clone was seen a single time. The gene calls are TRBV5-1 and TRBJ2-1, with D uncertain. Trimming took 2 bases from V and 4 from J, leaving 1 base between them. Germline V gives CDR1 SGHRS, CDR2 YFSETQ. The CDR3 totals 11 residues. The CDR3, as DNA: TGCGCCAGCAGCTTTTACAATGAGCAGTTCTTC. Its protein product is CASSFYNEQFF.

CDR3 protein: CASKREGYYYNEQFF. In nucleotides, the CDR3 is TGCGCCAGCAAGCGGGAGGGTTATTACTACAATGAGCAGTTCTTC. The gene calls are TRBV5-1 and TRBJ2-1; TRBD2 aligns across 10 bases. The ends lost 6 bases at V and 3 bases at J; junction bases unmatched: 6. The CDR3 runs 15 residues. Germline CDR1 is SGHRS and CDR2 is YFSETQ. The full variable domain, its missing parts supplied by reference TRBV5-1 and TRBJ2-1, is KAGVTQTPRYLIKTRGQQVTLSCSPISGHRSVSWYQQTPGQGLQFLFEYFSETQRNKGNFPGRFSGRQFSNSRSEMNVSTLELGDSALYLCASKREGYYYNEQFFGPGTRLTVL.

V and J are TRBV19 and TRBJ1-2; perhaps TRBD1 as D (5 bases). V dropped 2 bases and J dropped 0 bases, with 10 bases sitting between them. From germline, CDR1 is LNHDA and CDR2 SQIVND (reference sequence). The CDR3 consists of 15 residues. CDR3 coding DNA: TGTGCCAGTAGTATAATACGGGGGGCTAACTATGGCTACACCTTC. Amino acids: CASSIIRGANYGYTF.

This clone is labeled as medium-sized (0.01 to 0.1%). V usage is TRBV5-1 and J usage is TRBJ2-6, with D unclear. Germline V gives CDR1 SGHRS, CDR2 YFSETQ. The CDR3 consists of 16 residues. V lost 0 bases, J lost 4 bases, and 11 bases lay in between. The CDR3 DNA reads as TGCGCCAGCAGCTTGGTTTGGGTATCGGGGGCCAACGTCCTGACTTTC. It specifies CASSLVWVSGANVLTF.